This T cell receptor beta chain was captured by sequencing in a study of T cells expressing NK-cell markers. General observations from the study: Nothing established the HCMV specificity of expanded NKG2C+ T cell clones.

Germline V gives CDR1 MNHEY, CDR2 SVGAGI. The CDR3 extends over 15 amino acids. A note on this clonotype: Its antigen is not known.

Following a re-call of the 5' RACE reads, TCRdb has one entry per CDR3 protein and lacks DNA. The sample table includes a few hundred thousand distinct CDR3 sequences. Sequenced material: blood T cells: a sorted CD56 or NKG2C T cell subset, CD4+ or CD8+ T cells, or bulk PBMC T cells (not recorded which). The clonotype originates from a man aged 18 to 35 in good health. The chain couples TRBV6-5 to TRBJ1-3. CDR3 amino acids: CASSYEPYSGNTIYF.